One sample yielded the 32 T cell receptor beta chains listed below, sequenced in a study of CD8+ T cells in alopecia areata. Treatment denoted: oral pan-JAK inhibitor, 5-10 mg twice daily. cDNA prepared by RNA extraction and subsequent reverse transcription served as the template for sequencing. The assay was immunoSEQ multiplex PCR, and TCRdb's table has in-frame clones only and misses some. The table lists hundreds of thousands of clones, 50% to 75% of them singletons. The sample in question was CD4+ T cells sorted from blood, obtained at roughly week 52, from a patient treated with tofacitinib. Source of these receptors: a human donor with alopecia areata.

The chain carries TRBV6-6 and TRBJ1-4, with D perhaps matching TRBD1 (5 bases). CDR1 and CDR2 (germline): MNHNY, SVGAGI (reference sequence). CDR3 size: 16 residues. Deletions cut 6 bases from V and 4 bases from J, with 18 bases between. The chain's CDR3 is CASRRRTWRDNEKLFF. For the CDR3, the DNA is TGTGCCAGCAGGCGACGGACATGGCGGGATAATGAAAAACTGTTTTTT.

The J gene is TRBJ1-2, the V gene TRBV30, with no clear D. The germline V and J ends were trimmed by 7 bases and 4 bases, with 13 bases remaining between them. The V gene's germline CDR1 is GTSNPN and CDR2 SVGIG (reference sequence). The CDR3 runs 12 residues. This CDR3 reads CAYRGLFYGYTF. CDR3 coding DNA: TGTGCCTATCGCGGACTCTTCTATGGCTACACCTTC. Full variable domain (rest looked up from reference TRBV30 and TRBJ1-2): SQTIHQWPATLVQPVGSPLSLECTVEGTSNPNLYWYRQAAGRGLQLLFYSVGIGQISSEVPQNLSASRPQDRQFILSSKKLLLSDSGFYLCAYRGLFYGYTFGSGTRLTVV.

Turning to this clone: Other DNA sequences from this sample encode an identical CDR3 as well. The chain joins TRBV30 to TRBJ1-5; a possible D gene is TRBD1 (6 bases). Germline lookup yields CDR1 GTSNPN and CDR2 SVGIG (reference sequence). The germline V and J ends were trimmed by 0 bases and 4 bases, with 10 bases remaining between them. The CDR3 runs to 14 residues. CDR3 nucleotide sequence: TGTGCCTGGAGTGTAAGTCAGGGGAATCAGCCCCAGCATTTT. It specifies CAWSVSQGNQPQHF.

The chain is built from TRBV4-2 and TRBJ2-5, with TRBD2 as a possible D gene (6 bases). The CDR3 contains 12 residues. CDR1 is LGHNA and CDR2 is YNFKEQ in the germline V gene. Trimming left V 6 bases short and J 7 bases short, with 12 bases between. The CDR3 region is CASSPGEGTQYF. The CDR3, as DNA: TGTGCCAGCAGTCCGGGAGAGGGGACCCAGTACTTC.

This chain links TRBV5-6 with TRBJ2-5; D is unresolved. The CDR3 extends over 16 amino acids. CDR1 is SGHDT and CDR2 is YYEEEE in the germline V gene. V was shortened by 0 bases and J by 2 bases, with 14 bases between the two germline ends. As DNA, the CDR3 is TGTGCCAGCAGCTTGGGCCGCGCCATAACTCAAGAGACCCAGTACTTC. It specifies CASSLGRAITQETQYF.

The chain joins TRBV7-3 to TRBJ2-3; D remains unclear. The germline V gene encodes CDR1 SGHTA and CDR2 FQGTGA. The length of the CDR3 is 12 residues. The germline V and J ends were trimmed by 5 bases and 6 bases, with 9 bases remaining between them. CDR3 in amino acids: CASSESGDTQYF. DNA for the CDR3: TGTGCCAGCAGCGAATCAGGCGATACGCAGTATTTT.

The chain joins TRBV6-4 to TRBJ2-6; 9 positions match TRBD1. In germline, CDR1 is MRHNA, CDR2 SNTAGT. After removal of 8 bases from V and 4 bases from J, the junction contained 9 bases not matched to a gene. The CDR3 consists of 16 residues. The CDR3 region has the DNA TGTGCCAGCGTCCGGGACAGGGTTTCCGGGGCCAACGTCCTGACTTTC. This sequence encodes CASVRDRVSGANVLTF.

This clone came up many times. The V call is TRBV27, the J call TRBJ1-5; 7 nucleotides align to TRBD1. The CDR3 loop spans 14 amino acids. From germline, CDR1 is MNHEY and CDR2 SMNVEV (reference sequence). The junction had 7 bases not matched to a gene; V was cut back by 9 bases and J by 2 bases. The CDR3 bases are TGTGCCAGAGAGACAGGGTTTTGCAATCAGCCCCAGCATTTT. Translation gives CARETGFCNQPQHF.

The chain couples TRBV6-5 to TRBJ1-6, with D possibly being TRBD1 (5 bases). Germline loops: CDR1 MNHEY, CDR2 SVGAGI. V was trimmed by 0 bases and J by 8 bases, leaving 11 bases between them. The CDR3 is 15 amino acids. The CDR3 sequence: CASSYSTAFDSPLHF. The CDR3 DNA is TGTGCCAGCAGTTACTCGACAGCCTTCGATTCACCCCTCCACTTT.

The V and J genes are TRBV7-9 and TRBJ2-7; D may be TRBD1 or TRBD2 (5 bases each). There are 14 residues in the CDR3. Germline V CDR1 and CDR2: SEHNR, FQNEAQ (reference sequence). V lost 7 bases and J lost 6, with 19 bases in between. CDR3 DNA sequence: TGTGCCAGCACCGCGCCCGGGACCCCCGTCGAGCAGTACTTC. This gives the protein CASTAPGTPVEQYF.

The table lists this clone with a few counts. This chain links TRBV13 with TRBJ2-7, with a tentative D call TRBD1 (5 bases). There are 12 residues in the CDR3. Germline V gene data show CDR1 as PRHDT and CDR2 as FYEKMQ (reference sequence). V lost 5 bases and J 1 base, leaving 6 bases between the germline ends. The CDR3 reads CASSRQSYEQYF. The CDR3 nucleotides read TGTGCCAGCAGCCGACAGTCCTACGAGCAGTACTTC.

The genes are TRBV29-1 and TRBJ2-6, with unresolved D. The germline V gene encodes CDR1 SQVTM and CDR2 ANQGSEA. Trimming shortened V by 6 bases and J by 0 bases, and 9 bases separated the two germline ends. The CDR3 contains 14 residues. Here the CDR3 DNA reads TGCAGCGTCTCCCTAGGCTCTGGGGCCAACGTCCTGACTTTC. Its protein product is CSVSLGSGANVLTF. Drawing the rest from reference TRBV29-1 and TRBJ2-6, the complete variable domain is SAVISQKPSRDICQRGTSLTIQCQVDSQVTMMFWYRQQPGQSLTLIATANQGSEATYESGFVIDKFPISRPNLTFSTLTVSNMSPEDSSIYLCSVSLGSGANVLTFGAGSRLTVL.

The rearrangement joins TRBV4-3 to TRBJ1-1, with D tentatively TRBD1 (5 bases). The germline CDR1 and CDR2 sequences are LGHNA and YSLEER. Trimming left V 2 bases short and J 7 bases short, with 14 bases between. CDR3 length: 14 residues. CDR3 sequence reads: CASSQRPSGIEAFF. CDR3 sequence (DNA): TGCGCCAGCAGCCAAAGGCCTTCAGGGATTGAAGCTTTCTTT.

The rearrangement links TRBV29-1 to TRBJ1-3; tentatively, D is TRBD1 (6 bases). Germline CDR1 and CDR2: SQVTM and ANQGSEA. CDR3 length: 13 amino acids. Trimming stripped 8 bases from V and 0 bases from J, with 11 bases between. CDR3 protein: CSTTGSSGNTIYF. In DNA, the CDR3 is TGCAGCACTACAGGGAGCTCTGGAAACACCATATATTTT.

DNA for the CDR3: TGTGCCAGCAGTTTGGGACTAGCGGGTTCCTCCTACGAGCAGTACTTC. This encodes CASSLGLAGSSYEQYF. The genes are TRBV27 and TRBJ2-7, with 12 bases lining up with TRBD2. The V gene's germline CDR1 is MNHEY and CDR2 SMNVEV (reference sequence). V gave up 3 bases and J gave up 0 bases; unmatched junction bases: 3. This CDR3 region has 16 residues.

The chain uses TRBV29-1 and TRBJ1-2, with a weak D call TRBD1 (6 bases). This CDR3 is built from 12 residues. Germline CDR1 reads SQVTM; CDR2 reads ANQGSEA. V dropped 6 bases and J dropped 5 bases, with 13 bases sitting between them. Here the CDR3 DNA reads TGCAGCGTCCCCGAGGGGGTTTATGGCTACACCTTC. It translates to CSVPEGVYGYTF.

The CDR3 nucleotides read TGCGCCAGCAGGGAGATCTCCTCTGGAAACACCATATATTTT. This sequence encodes CASREISSGNTIYF. The chain employs TRBV5-1 and TRBJ1-3; D is undetermined. Germline CDR1 and CDR2: SGHRS and YFSETQ. With 5 bases removed from V and 0 bases from J, the gap between germline ends came to 9 bases. This CDR3 has 14 residues.

V usage is TRBV27 and J usage is TRBJ2-3; no reliable D call. The germline gives CDR1 MNHEY, CDR2 SMNVEV (reference sequence). The V end lost 5 bases, the J end lost 9 bases, and 15 bases lay between the germline ends. The CDR3 has 13 amino acids. The CDR3 DNA is TGTGCCAGCAGTCCCCTCGGTGTGGGAACGCAGTATTTT. Amino acids: CASSPLGVGTQYF.

The chain's CDR3 is CASSNIGSSYNEQFF. As DNA, the CDR3 is TGTGCCAGTAGTAACATAGGCTCCTCCTACAATGAGCAGTTCTTC. The chain carries TRBV19 and TRBJ2-1; D not certain. Trimming removed 4 bases at V and 0 bases at J, with 10 bases between. Germline V gene lookup returns CDR1 LNHDA and CDR2 SQIVND (reference sequence). The CDR3 is 15 amino acids.

This clone came up a few times. The chain joins TRBV30 to TRBJ1-1; D call uncertain. V dropped 4 bases and J dropped 1 base, with 7 bases sitting between them. Germline loops: CDR1 GTSNPN, CDR2 SVGIG (reference sequence). The CDR3 has 12 amino acids. In DNA, the CDR3 is TGTGCCTGGACTACATGGAACACTGAAGCTTTCTTT. Its protein product is CAWTTWNTEAFF.

The table lists this clone with a few counts. The gene calls are TRBV30 and TRBJ2-7; 12 nucleotides align to TRBD2. The CDR3 loop spans 16 amino acids. V was pared by 3 bases and J by 3 bases, with 9 bases of the junction left unmatched. Per germline, CDR1 GTSNPN and CDR2 SVGIG (reference sequence). CDR3 nucleotide sequence: TGTGCCTGGAGCCTAGGACTAGCGGGACTCCTCTACGAGCAGTACTTC. This translates into CAWSLGLAGLLYEQYF.

The rearrangement uses TRBV6-6 and TRBJ2-5; tentatively, D is TRBD1 or TRBD2 (6 bases each). Germline CDR1 is MNHNY and CDR2 is SVGAGI (reference sequence). Trimming removed 4 bases from V and 2 bases from J, with 8 bases in between. The CDR3 has 13 amino acids. The CDR3 DNA reads as TGTGCCAGCAGTTGGGGGGCGCAAGAGACCCAGTACTTC. Residues: CASSWGAQETQYF.

The CDR3 bases are TGTGCCTGGAGTGCCCTAGCGGGGGGGCCAGGTGAGCAGTTCTTC. Its protein product is CAWSALAGGPGEQFF. The rearrangement joins TRBV30 to TRBJ2-1; TRBD2 matches at 12 bases. The CDR3 is 15 residues long. Trimming at V came to 1 base and at J to 9 bases, leaving 7 bases not matched to a gene. Germline CDR1 is GTSNPN and CDR2 is SVGIG (reference sequence).

This rearrangement joins TRBV7-2 to TRBJ2-2; D is undetermined. The CDR3 is 13 residues long. V was trimmed by 2 bases and J by 2 bases, leaving 3 bases between them. Germline assignment: CDR1 SGHTA and CDR2 FQGNSA. CDR3 in DNA: TGTGCCAGCAGCTTATATAACACCGGGGAGCTGTTTTTT. Translation gives CASSLYNTGELFF. Looking up the rest from reference TRBV7-2 and TRBJ2-2 gives the full variable domain: GAGVSQSPSNKVTEKGKDVELRCDPISGHTALYWYRQSLGQGLEFLIYFQGNSAPDKSGLPSDRFSAERTGGSVSTLTIQRTQQEDSAVYLCASSLYNTGELFFGEGSRLTVL.

The chain couples TRBV30 to TRBJ1-5; TRBD1 matches at 8 bases. Germline CDR1 reads GTSNPN; CDR2 reads SVGIG (reference sequence). The CDR3 loop spans 15 amino acids. Trimming took 1 base from V and 7 from J; bases not matched to a gene: 9. The DNA of the CDR3 is TGTGCCTGGAGTGAAGGTTTTGCAGGGGGCCAGCCCCAGCATTTT. Encoded protein: CAWSEGFAGGQPQHF.

The chain recombines TRBV5-1 with TRBJ2-7; a weak D match, TRBD1 (5 bases). This CDR3 spans 13 amino acids. Trimming took off 2 bases at V and 2 bases at J, with 8 bases between the two ends. Germline CDR1 and CDR2: SGHRS and YFSETQ. The CDR3 nucleotides are TGCGCCAGCAGCTTCCAGGGTACCTACGAGCAGTACTTC. Its translation is CASSFQGTYEQYF. The full variable domain, its missing parts supplied by reference TRBV5-1 and TRBJ2-7, is KAGVTQTPRYLIKTRGQQVTLSCSPISGHRSVSWYQQTPGQGLQFLFEYFSETQRNKGNFPGRFSGRQFSNSRSEMNVSTLELGDSALYLCASSFQGTYEQYFGPGTRLTVT.

This clone was seen more than once but under ten times. V is TRBV4-1 and J is TRBJ1-1, with 7 bases aligning to TRBD1. This CDR3 has 15 residues. The V gene's germline CDR1 is MGHRA and CDR2 YSYEKL. The V and J ends lost 1 base and 1 base, in that order; junction bases with no gene match: 3. This chain's CDR3 is CASSQVGTANTEAFF. CDR3 DNA: TGCGCCAGCAGCCAAGTTGGGACAGCGAACACTGAAGCTTTCTTT.

This clone was counted a few times. The genes are TRBV27 and TRBJ1-2, with TRBD1 matching over 9 bases. Germline assignment: CDR1 MNHEY and CDR2 SMNVEV (reference sequence). The CDR3 consists of 13 residues. V dropped 3 bases and J dropped 7; count of bases not matched to a gene: 3. This chain's CDR3 is CASSFRTGAGYTF. The CDR3 DNA sequence: TGTGCCAGCAGTTTTCGGACAGGGGCTGGCTACACCTTC.

The sample holds a few counts of this clone. Different DNA sequences within this sample yield the same CDR3. CDR3: CASSRASGGLGGGYEQYF. The CDR3 nucleotides read TGTGCCAGCAGTCGGGCTAGCGGGGGCCTCGGAGGGGGCTACGAGCAGTACTTC. The chain employs TRBV2 and TRBJ2-7; 10 bases are a match to TRBD2. Germline values: CDR1 SNHLY, CDR2 FYNNEI. V trimming: 5 bases; J trimming: 3 bases; junction bases outside the gene matches: 16. This CDR3 spans 18 amino acids. Full variable domain (rest looked up from reference TRBV2 and TRBJ2-7): EPEVTQTPSHQVTQMGQEVILRCVPISNHLYFYWYRQILGQKVEFLVSFYNNEISEKSEIFDDQFSVERPDGSNFTLKIRSTKLEDSAMYFCASSRASGGLGGGYEQYFGPGTRLTVT.

The chain carries TRBV5-6 and TRBJ2-1; D may be TRBD1 (5 bases). The germline V gene has CDR1 SGHDT and CDR2 YYEEEE. The ends were cut back, 3 bases at V and 5 bases at J, with 15 bases in the middle. This CDR3 spans 15 amino acids. In DNA form, the CDR3 reads TGTGCCAGCAGCTGGTATTCACAGGCGGACAATGAGCAGTTCTTC. Translation gives CASSWYSQADNEQFF. Full variable domain (rest looked up from reference TRBV5-6 and TRBJ2-1): DAGVTQSPTHLIKTRGQQVTLRCSPKSGHDTVSWYQQALGQGPQFIFQYYEEEERQRGNFPDRFSGHQFPNYSSELNVNALLLGDSALYLCASSWYSQADNEQFFGPGTRLTVL.

The chain employs TRBV6-5 and TRBJ2-1; D gene ambiguous. CDR3 length equals 13 residues. V shed 5 bases and J shed 6 bases, with 11 bases lying between them. CDR1 MNHEY and CDR2 SVGAGI come from the germline V gene. In DNA form, the CDR3 reads TGTGCCAGCAGTCCCCTGGGTGGCAATGAGCAGTTCTTC. Protein: CASSPLGGNEQFF.

This chain connects TRBV5-6 to TRBJ1-6, with unresolved D. V was trimmed by 0 bases and J by 5 bases, leaving 9 bases between them. The CDR3 is made up of 15 amino acids. The germline gives CDR1 SGHDT, CDR2 YYEEEE. CDR3 loop: CASSLVGVNNSPLHF. CDR3 in DNA: TGTGCCAGCAGCTTGGTTGGGGTGAATAATTCACCCCTCCACTTT. Using reference TRBV5-6 and TRBJ1-6 for the parts outside the CDR3, the full variable domain is DAGVTQSPTHLIKTRGQQVTLRCSPKSGHDTVSWYQQALGQGPQFIFQYYEEEERQRGNFPDRFSGHQFPNYSSELNVNALLLGDSALYLCASSLVGVNNSPLHFGNGTRLTVT.